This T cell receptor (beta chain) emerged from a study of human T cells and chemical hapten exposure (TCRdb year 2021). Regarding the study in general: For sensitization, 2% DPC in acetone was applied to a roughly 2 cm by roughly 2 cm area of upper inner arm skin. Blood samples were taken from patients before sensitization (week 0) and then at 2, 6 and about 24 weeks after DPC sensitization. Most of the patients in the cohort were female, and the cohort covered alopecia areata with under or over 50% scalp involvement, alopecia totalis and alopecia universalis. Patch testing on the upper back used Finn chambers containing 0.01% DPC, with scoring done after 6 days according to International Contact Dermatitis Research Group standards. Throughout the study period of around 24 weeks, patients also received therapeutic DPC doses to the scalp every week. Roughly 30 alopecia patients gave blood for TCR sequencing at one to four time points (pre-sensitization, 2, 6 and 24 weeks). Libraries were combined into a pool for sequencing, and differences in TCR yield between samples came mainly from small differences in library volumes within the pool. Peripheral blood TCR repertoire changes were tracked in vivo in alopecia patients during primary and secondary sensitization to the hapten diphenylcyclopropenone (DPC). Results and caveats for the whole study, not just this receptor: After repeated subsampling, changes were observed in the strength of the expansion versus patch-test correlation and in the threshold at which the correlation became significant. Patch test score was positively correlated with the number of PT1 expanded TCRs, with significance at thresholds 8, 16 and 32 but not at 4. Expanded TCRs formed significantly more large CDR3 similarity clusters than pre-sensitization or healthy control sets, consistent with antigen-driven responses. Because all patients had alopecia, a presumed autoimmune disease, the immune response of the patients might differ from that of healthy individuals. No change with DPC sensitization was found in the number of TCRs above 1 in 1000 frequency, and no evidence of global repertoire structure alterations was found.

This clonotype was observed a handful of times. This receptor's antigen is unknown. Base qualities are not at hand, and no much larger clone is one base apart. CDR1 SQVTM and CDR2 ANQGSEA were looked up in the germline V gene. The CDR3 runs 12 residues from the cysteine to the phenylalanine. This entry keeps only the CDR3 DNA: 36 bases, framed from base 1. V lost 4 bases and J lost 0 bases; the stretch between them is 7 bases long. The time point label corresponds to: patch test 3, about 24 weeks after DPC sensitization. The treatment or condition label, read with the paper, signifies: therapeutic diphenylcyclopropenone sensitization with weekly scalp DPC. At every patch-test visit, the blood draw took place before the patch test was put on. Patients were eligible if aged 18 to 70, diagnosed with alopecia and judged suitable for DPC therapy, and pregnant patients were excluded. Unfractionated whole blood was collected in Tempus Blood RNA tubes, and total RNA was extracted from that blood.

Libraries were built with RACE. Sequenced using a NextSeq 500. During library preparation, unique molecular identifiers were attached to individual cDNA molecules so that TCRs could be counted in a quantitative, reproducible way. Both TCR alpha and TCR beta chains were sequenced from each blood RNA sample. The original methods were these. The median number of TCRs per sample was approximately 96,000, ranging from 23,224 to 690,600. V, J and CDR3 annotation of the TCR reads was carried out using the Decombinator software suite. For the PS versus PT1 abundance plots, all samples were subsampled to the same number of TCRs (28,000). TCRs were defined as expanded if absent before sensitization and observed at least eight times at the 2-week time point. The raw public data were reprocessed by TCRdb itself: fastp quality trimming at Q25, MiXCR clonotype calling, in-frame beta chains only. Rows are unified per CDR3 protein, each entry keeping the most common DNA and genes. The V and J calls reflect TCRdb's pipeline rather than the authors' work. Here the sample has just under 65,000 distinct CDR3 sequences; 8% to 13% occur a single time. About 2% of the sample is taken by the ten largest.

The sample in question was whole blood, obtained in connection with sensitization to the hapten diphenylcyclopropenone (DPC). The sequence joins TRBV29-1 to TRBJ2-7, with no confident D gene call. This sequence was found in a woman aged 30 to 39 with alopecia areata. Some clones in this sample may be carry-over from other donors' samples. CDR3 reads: CSVVESSYEQYF. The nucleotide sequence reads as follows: TGCAGCGTTGTTGAGAGCTCCTACGAGCAGTACTTC.